Listed here are 12 T cell receptor beta chains from one sample, sequenced in a study of blood T cells in healthy people across ages. A second roughly 6 to 12 cycle PCR used barcoded and J-beta primers. TCRdb re-called the 5' RACE reads through MiXCR, storing one row per CDR3 protein. The table records 550,000 to 700,000 distinct CDR3 sequences, roughly 29% of them present only once. Sequencing was performed on blood. Every receptor here comes from a woman in her 70s in good health.

This chain joins TRBV6-2 or TRBV6-3 and TRBJ2-2, with 10 positions matching TRBD1. J lost 2 bases, V lost 5 bases, and 11 bases had no gene match. Germline CDR1 and CDR2: MNHEY and SVGEGT. The CDR3 extends over 18 amino acids. Here the CDR3 reads CASSDDRGLMRNTGELFF. The CDR3 bases are TGTGCCAGCAGTGATGACAGGGGGCTCATGCGTAACACCGGGGAGCTGTTTTTT.

The V and J genes are TRBV6-1 and TRBJ1-2; TRBD1 might be the D (5 bases). CDR1 is MNHNS, CDR2 SASEGT, per germline. V was pared by 5 bases and J by 3 bases, with 10 bases between. This CDR3 region has 13 residues. In nucleotides, the CDR3 is TGTGCCAGCAGTCTGGGACTGTACTATGGCTACACCTTC. This gives the protein CASSLGLYYGYTF.

The V and J genes are TRBV20-1 and TRBJ2-3; weak D call: TRBD2 (7 bases). Trimming pared 1 base from V and 0 bases from J, leaving 17 bases between. Per germline, CDR1 DFQATT and CDR2 SNEGSKA (reference sequence). CDR3 size: 17 residues. The CDR3 sequence is CSARGLWRGPSTDTQYF. DNA of the CDR3: TGCAGTGCTAGAGGCCTGTGGCGGGGGCCTAGCACAGATACGCAGTATTTT.

This clonotype has a handful of counts. J is TRBJ1-1 and V is TRBV3-1, with D perhaps TRBD1 (6 bases). The CDR3 runs 11 residues. V lost 8 bases and J 5 bases, leaving 9 bases between the germline ends. Germline assignment: CDR1 LGHDT and CDR2 YNNKEL (reference sequence). CDR3 in amino acids: CASARGTEAFF. DNA for the CDR3: TGTGCCAGCGCCAGGGGAACTGAAGCTTTCTTT.

This clonotype has only a few counts. The chain has TRBV29-1 and TRBJ2-4; 7 nucleotides agree with TRBD2. Unmatched junction bases numbered 12, after V lost 7 bases and J lost 6 bases. CDR3 length: 14 residues. CDR1 is SQVTM, CDR2 ANQGSEA, per germline. The CDR3 reads CSATSRVPGNIQYF. For the CDR3, the DNA is TGCAGCGCGACTAGCAGGGTCCCTGGAAACATTCAGTACTTC.

Remarks on this clonotype: One end of the junction is discordant with germline, which a read error may explain. V usage is TRBV20-1 and J usage is TRBJ2-7, with D maybe TRBD1 (5 bases). CDR3 length: 13 amino acids. Germline CDR1 DFQATT, CDR2 SNEGSKA (reference sequence). CDR3 region: CSATQGGVYEQHF. CDR3 DNA sequence: TGCAGCGCTACGCAGGGCGGCGTGTACGAGCAGCACTTC.

The rearrangement joins TRBV10-3 to TRBJ2-5, with 9 bases lining up with TRBD1. This CDR3 has 15 amino acids. The V gene end was trimmed by 7 bases and the J gene end by 2 bases; junction bases not matched to a gene: 8. The germline gives CDR1 ENHRY, CDR2 SYGVKD. The CDR3 is CAINSRDREQETQYF. CDR3 DNA sequence: TGTGCCATCAACTCCCGGGACAGGGAACAAGAGACCCAGTACTTC.

The chain recombines TRBV3-1 with TRBJ2-5; perhaps TRBD1 as D (5 bases). TRBJ2-7 matches the DNA end more closely, so the J call is doubtful. The germline V gene encodes CDR1 LGHDT and CDR2 YNNKEL (reference sequence). The CDR3 runs 16 residues. For the CDR3, the DNA is TGTGCCAGCAGCCGAAGCGCCACCCAGGGTAACTACGAGCAGTACTTC. The encoded protein is CASSRSATQGNYEQYF.

In its sample, this clonotype was seen a few times. The chain recombines TRBV6-5 with TRBJ2-2, with D uncertain. The germline gives CDR1 MNHEY, CDR2 SVGAGI. This CDR3 region has 17 residues. V lost 0 bases to trimming and J lost 0 bases, with 11 bases between them. For the CDR3, the DNA is TGTGCCAGCAGTTACTCGGTGACAACCGCGAACACCGGGGAGCTGTTTTTT. Encoded protein: CASSYSVTTANTGELFF.

The chain couples TRBV7-9 to TRBJ1-1; D unresolved. V lost 5 bases to trimming and J lost 5 bases, with 15 bases between them. Germline loops: CDR1 SEHNR, CDR2 FQNEAQ (reference sequence). The CDR3 sequence is 14 residues long. Here the CDR3 DNA reads TGTGCCAGCAGCCAACGCCTAGGACGGACTGAAGCTTTCTTT. This sequence encodes CASSQRLGRTEAFF.

CDR3 nucleotides: TGTGCCGGGAGCAGAGTCCTGAACACCGGGGAGCTGTTTTTT. Residues: CAGSRVLNTGELFF. The chain employs TRBV11-2 and TRBJ2-2; D possibly corresponds to TRBD2 (5 bases). CDR1 and CDR2 (germline): SGHAT, FQNNGV. The length of the CDR3 is 14 residues. Trimming shortened V by 11 bases and J by 1 base, and 14 bases separated the two germline ends.

The genes are TRBV20-1 and TRBJ2-1, with D possibly TRBD2 on 5 matching bases. Germline lookup yields CDR1 DFQATT and CDR2 SNEGSKA (reference sequence). Trimming took 0 bases from V and 4 from J, leaving 16 bases between them. The CDR3 spans 16 residues. The CDR3 sequence: CSARDAASRNYNEQFF. Written as DNA, the CDR3 is TGCAGTGCTAGAGATGCGGCTAGCAGAAATTACAATGAGCAGTTCTTC.